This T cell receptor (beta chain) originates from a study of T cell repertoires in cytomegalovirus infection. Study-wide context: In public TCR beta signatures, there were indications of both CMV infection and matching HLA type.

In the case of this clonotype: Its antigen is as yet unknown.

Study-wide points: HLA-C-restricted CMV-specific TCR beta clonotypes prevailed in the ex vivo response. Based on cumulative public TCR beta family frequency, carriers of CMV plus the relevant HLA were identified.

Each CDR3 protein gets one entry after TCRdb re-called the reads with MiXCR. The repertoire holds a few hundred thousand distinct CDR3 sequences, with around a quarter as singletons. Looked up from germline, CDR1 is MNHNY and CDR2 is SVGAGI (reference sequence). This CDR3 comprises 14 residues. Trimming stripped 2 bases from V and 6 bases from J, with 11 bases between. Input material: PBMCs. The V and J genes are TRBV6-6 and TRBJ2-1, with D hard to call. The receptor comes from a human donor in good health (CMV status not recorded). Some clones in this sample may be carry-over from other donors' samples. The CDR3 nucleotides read TGTGCCAGCAGTTACAGGGTCCGGGCCAATGAGCAGTTCTTC. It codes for CASSYRVRANEQFF.